This passage covers 6 T cell receptor beta chains from one sample sequenced in a study of OX40 agonist ivuxolimab in advanced cancers. Using immunoSEQ multiplex PCR, the repertoire was profiled, and TCRdb retains in-frame clones only, with some absent. The sample lists approximately 66,000 clones, 70% to 90% occurring once. The input for sequencing was CD4+ or CD8+ T cells sorted from blood, taken in a trial of the OX40 agonist ivuxolimab. The receptors originated from an adult with an advanced solid tumor such as melanoma, head and neck, liver or kidney cancer.

CDR3 nucleotides: TGCGCCAGCAGCTTTAGAAGTGCGGCAAACACTGAAGCTTTCTTT. This codes for CASSFRSAANTEAFF. The gene calls are TRBV5-1 and TRBJ1-1, with unresolved D. V shed 2 bases and J shed 2 bases, with 13 bases lying between them. Germline V gene lookup returns CDR1 SGHRS and CDR2 YFSETQ. CDR3 length equals 15 residues. Full variable domain (rest looked up from reference TRBV5-1 and TRBJ1-1): KAGVTQTPRYLIKTRGQQVTLSCSPISGHRSVSWYQQTPGQGLQFLFEYFSETQRNKGNFPGRFSGRQFSNSRSEMNVSTLELGDSALYLCASSFRSAANTEAFFGQGTRLTVV.

The chain has TRBV5-1 and TRBJ1-5; D ambiguous. Between the trimmed V and J ends, which lost 6 bases and 7 bases, there was a span of 20 bases. Germline CDR1 and CDR2: SGHRS and YFSETQ. This CDR3 has 15 amino acids. CDR3 protein: CASTESGQASQPQHF. The CDR3 DNA is TGCGCCAGCACCGAGAGTGGCCAGGCATCCCAGCCCCAGCATTTT.

V gene TRBV5-1 combines with J gene TRBJ2-5, with TRBD2 as a possible D gene (5 bases). Trimming removed 6 bases at V and 1 base at J, with 16 bases between. CDR3 length equals 15 residues. Per the germline V gene, CDR1 is SGHRS and CDR2 is YFSETQ. The CDR3 loop reads CASIREMGPQETQYF. CDR3 nucleotide sequence: TGCGCCAGCATAAGGGAGATGGGCCCCCAAGAGACCCAGTACTTC.

This clone has only a few counts. The gene calls are TRBV2 and TRBJ2-7; tentative D call: TRBD1 (6 bases). Trimming left V 6 bases short and J 4 bases short, with 10 bases between. This CDR3 spans 12 amino acids. Germline V gene data show CDR1 as SNHLY and CDR2 as FYNNEI. The CDR3 nucleotides read TGTGCCAGCAGAGTACAGGGATACGAGCAGTACTTC. Translation: CASRVQGYEQYF.

This chain joins TRBV27 and TRBJ2-3; 7 bases fit TRBD1. Germline V gene lookup returns CDR1 MNHEY and CDR2 SMNVEV (reference sequence). The CDR3 totals 14 residues. V lost 5 bases to trimming and J lost 4 bases; unmatched junction nucleotides: 6. CDR3 sequence: CASSLRQGSDTQYF. The CDR3 DNA reads as TGTGCCAGCAGTCTTCGACAGGGCTCAGATACGCAGTATTTT.

The chain is built from TRBV29-1 and TRBJ2-3; the match to TRBD2 covers 8 bases. From germline, CDR1 is SQVTM and CDR2 ANQGSEA. Trimming took 4 bases from V and 1 from J; bases not matched to a gene: 1. This CDR3 is built from 13 residues. The CDR3 reads CSVVLAGTDTQYF. As DNA, the CDR3 is TGCAGCGTTGTACTAGCGGGCACAGATACGCAGTATTTT.